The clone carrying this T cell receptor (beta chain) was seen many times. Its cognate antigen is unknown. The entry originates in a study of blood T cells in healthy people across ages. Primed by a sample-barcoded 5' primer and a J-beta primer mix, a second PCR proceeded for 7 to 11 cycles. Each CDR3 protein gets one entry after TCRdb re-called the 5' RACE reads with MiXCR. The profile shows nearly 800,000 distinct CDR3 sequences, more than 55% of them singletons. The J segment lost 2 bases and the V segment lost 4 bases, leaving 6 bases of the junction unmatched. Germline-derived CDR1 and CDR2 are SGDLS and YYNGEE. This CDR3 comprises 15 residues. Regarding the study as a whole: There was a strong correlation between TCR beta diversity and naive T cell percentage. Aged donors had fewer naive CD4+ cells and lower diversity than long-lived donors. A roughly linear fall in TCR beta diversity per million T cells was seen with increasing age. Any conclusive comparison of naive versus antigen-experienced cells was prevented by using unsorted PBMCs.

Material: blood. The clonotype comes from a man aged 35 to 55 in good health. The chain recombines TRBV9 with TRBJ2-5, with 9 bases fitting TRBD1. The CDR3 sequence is CASSRGTGMQETQYF. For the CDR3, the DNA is TGTGCCAGCAGCCGGGGGACAGGGATGCAAGAGACCCAGTACTTC.